Here is one T cell receptor beta chain with its context. Its antigen is undetermined. This specimen belongs to a study of T cell responses to AZD1222 COVID-19 vaccine. General study results and limits: The number of AZD1222 recipients seropositive at baseline was only 6 or 7. After the peak T cell response, and only then, were repertoires sampled. Unmutated variant regions are reportedly targeted by nearly half of spike-specific TCRs.

The CDR3 extends over 15 amino acids. Trimming removed 0 bases at V and 8 bases at J, with 13 bases between. Germline V gene lookup returns CDR1 MNHEY and CDR2 SVGAGI. Data came from immunoSEQ multiplex PCR; TCRdb stores just in-frame clones and leaves some out. The sample has 150,000 or so clones, approximately 88% seen once. This receptor was identified in an adult in good health. This specimen consisted of peripheral blood, obtained on day 0 of AZD1222 vaccination. The chain combines TRBV6-5 with TRBJ1-4; D is possibly TRBD1 (6 bases). The CDR3: CASSYSTGGGEKLFF. Here the CDR3 DNA reads TGTGCCAGCAGTTACTCGACGGGGGGCGGGGAAAAACTGTTTTTT.